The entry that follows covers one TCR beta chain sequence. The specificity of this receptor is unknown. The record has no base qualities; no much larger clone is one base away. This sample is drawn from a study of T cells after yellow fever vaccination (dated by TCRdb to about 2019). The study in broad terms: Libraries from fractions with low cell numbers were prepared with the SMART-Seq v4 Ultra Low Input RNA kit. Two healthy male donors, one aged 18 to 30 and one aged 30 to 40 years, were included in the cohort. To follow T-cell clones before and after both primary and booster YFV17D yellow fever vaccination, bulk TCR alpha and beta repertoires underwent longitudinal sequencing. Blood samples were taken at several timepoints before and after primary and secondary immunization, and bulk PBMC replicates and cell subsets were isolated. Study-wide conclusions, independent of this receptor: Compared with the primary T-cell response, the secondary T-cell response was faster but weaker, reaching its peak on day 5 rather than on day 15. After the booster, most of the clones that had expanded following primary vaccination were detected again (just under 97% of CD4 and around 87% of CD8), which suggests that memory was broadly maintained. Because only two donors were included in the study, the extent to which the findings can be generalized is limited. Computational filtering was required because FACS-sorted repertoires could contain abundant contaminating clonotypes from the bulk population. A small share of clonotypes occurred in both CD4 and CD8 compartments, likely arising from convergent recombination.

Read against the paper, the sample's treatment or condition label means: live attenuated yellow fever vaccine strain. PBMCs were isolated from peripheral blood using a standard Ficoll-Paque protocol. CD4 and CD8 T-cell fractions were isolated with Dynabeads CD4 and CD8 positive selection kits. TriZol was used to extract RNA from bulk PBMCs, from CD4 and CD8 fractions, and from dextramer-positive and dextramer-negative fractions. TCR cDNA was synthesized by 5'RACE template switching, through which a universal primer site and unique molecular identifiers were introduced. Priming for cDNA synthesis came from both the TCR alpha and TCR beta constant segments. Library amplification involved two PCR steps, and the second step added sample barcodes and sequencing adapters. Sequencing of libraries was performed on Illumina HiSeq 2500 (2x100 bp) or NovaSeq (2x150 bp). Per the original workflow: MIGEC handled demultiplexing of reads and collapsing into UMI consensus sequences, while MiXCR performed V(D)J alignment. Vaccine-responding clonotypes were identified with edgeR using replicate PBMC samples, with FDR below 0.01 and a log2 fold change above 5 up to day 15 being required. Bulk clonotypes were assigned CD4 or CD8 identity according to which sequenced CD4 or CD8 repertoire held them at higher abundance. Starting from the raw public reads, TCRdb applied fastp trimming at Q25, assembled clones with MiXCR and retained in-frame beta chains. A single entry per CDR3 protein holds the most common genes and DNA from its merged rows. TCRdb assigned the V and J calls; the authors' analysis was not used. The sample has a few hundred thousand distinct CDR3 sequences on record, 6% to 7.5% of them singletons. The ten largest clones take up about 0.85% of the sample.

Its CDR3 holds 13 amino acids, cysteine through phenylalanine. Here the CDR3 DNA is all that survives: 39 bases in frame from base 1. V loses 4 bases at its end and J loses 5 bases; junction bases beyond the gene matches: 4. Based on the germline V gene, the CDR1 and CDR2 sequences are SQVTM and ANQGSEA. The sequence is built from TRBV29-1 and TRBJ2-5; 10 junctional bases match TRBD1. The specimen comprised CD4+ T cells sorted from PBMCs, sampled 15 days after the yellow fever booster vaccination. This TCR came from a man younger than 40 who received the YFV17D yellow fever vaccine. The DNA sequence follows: TGCAGCGTTGGGGACAGGGGCATGGAGACCCAGTACTTC. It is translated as CSVGDRGMETQYF.